The entry below describes one T cell receptor (beta chain). In this sample, this clone turned up a few times. Its specific antigen is unknown. Per-base qualities were not stored, and no clone one base away is much larger. Within the sample, other DNA sequences also encode this same CDR3. This sample was included in a study of cytomegalovirus exposure and HLA in healthy donors (dated 2017 in TCRdb). Looking at the study overall: In an earlier analysis of around 540 of the donors, 276 Gb of sequence data and 120 million or so unique TCR beta sequences from about 179 million T cells were reported. Approximately 310 gigabases of sequencing data and 70 million to 95 million unique TCR sequences made up an early release that covered several hundred HLA-typed donors. Of the 300 to 500 genotyped donors, 70% to 90% were placed in the genetic ancestry cluster associated with self-reported Caucasian donors. The study aimed to test whether signatures of past pathogen exposure could be identified by cataloging public T cell receptors. The study used immunosequencing to profile the T cell repertoires of hundreds of subjects and linked those repertoires to cytomegalovirus serostatus. Besides the first cohort of approximately 710 subjects, a separate validation cohort made up of over 100 different subjects was used. To predict cytomegalovirus infection status, the study brought together high-throughput TCR immunosequencing, statistical association of individual TCRs with disease status, and machine learning. A later analysis re-examined previously published TCR beta repertoires from several hundred donors and added high-resolution HLA genotyping to investigate patterns of TCR occurrence. Rather than drawing on any new phenotypic data, the later analysis identified candidate immune exposures from TCR beta sequences and the way those sequences occurred across donors. To decide whether each TCR beta V gene segment behaved as functional or pseudogenic, an earlier analysis of nearly 600 of the donors relied on high-throughput TCR beta sequencing. Donor age, sex, ethnicity and CMV serostatus were collected together with the repertoire data. A later genetic analysis took genome-wide SNP genotypes for about three fifths of the 666 donors and used that subset as a discovery cohort. All discovery cohort repertoires had been generated using a single sequencing platform. HLA typing covered class I and class II loci at four-digit resolution. The number of donors typed differed by locus, with roughly 629-640 for A, B, C, DRB1 and DQB1, 522 for DQA1, 600 to 610 for DPA1, and around 450 for DPB1. Several DR-DQ haplotypes were handled as single units for association and clustering because linkage in the cohort was strong. On average, roughly 200,000 unique TCR beta nucleotide sequences were sequenced per donor among 398 genotyped donors of the cohort, with around 19% of those sequences being non-productive. Broader findings and caveats from the paper: A further reported finding was that TCR beta sequences accurately predicted the HLA-A and HLA-B alleles for most subjects in the first cohort. Most CMV-associated TCR beta chains appeared to be HLA-restricted in a later analysis, and the HLA associations seemed to be driven largely by CMV exposure. At a false discovery rate of 0.05, a later analysis linked some 17,000 TCR beta sequences to specific HLA alleles. CMV serostatus was the only immune exposure information available for the cohort. Correlated functional status among segregating V segments might reflect linkage disequilibrium, but an unknown experimental factor could not be ruled out. In vitro tests confirmed that a few of the cytomegalovirus-associated TCR beta chains recognize cytomegalovirus antigens. The cohort was sequenced for TCR beta chains only, and without alpha or paired-chain data the features that could be detected were limited. A later analysis found that TCR association rates varied across HLA loci, with DRB1 alleles showing the most associated TCRs and HLA-C alleles the fewest. Compared with the 666-donor mean, donors in an Asian-associated ancestry cluster had fewer N-insertions in productive TCRs, according to a later genetic analysis. Strong co-occurrence of HLA alleles, especially DR and DQ, made assigning TCR associations to individual alleles difficult. It was suggested by the authors that the approach could potentially be generalized to other disease states and immunological phenotypes. In an earlier analysis of 587 of the donors, most TCR beta V segments appeared in productive rearrangements about 87% or about 30% of the time, broadly matching IMGT annotations. In a later analysis, HLA-associated TCR beta chains were found to be more clonally expanded and to have lower generation probabilities than equally common non-associated chains. A later genetic analysis associated a missense DCLRE1C variant with V-gene and J-gene trimming of TCR beta chains, and an independent cohort replicated the association. Because counts were too low, more than 15 rarely observed V segments, including chromosome 9 orphons, were excluded from the earlier analysis of around 590 of the donors. Presence/absence analyses assumed roughly uniform sequencing depth across donors, an assumption that may not hold. The 87-base-pair reads could not distinguish some IMGT-functional V segments, including TRBV6-2 and TRBV6-3, so those segments were excluded. Across donors, most TCR sequences were observed very rarely, whereas some public TCRs were present in many individuals. Cytomegalovirus status was reported to be diagnosed by the classifier with high specificity and sensitivity in both the original and validation cohorts. According to a later analysis, parvovirus B19, influenza, CMV and Epstein-Barr virus appeared linked to several top co-occurrence clusters. A group of highly shared sequence variants was considered likely to be a technical artifact of the sequencing pipeline. A total of roughly 160 TCR beta chains were listed by the study as associated with cytomegalovirus. Because HLA typing was missing for some donors at each locus, association tests included only the typed subset.

CDR1 and CDR2, per the germline V gene, are SGHRS and YFSETQ. Including the terminal cysteine and phenylalanine, the CDR3 comprises 13 residues. CDR3 DNA only is kept here, 39 bases in frame from base 1. V lost 1 base and J lost 5 bases; the stretch between them is 9 bases long. The cohort consisted of 650 to 700 healthy bone marrow donors. At the time of sampling, every cohort member was nominally healthy, though immune exposures that went unrecorded were likely present. The donor tested CMV seropositive and was one of the 289 seropositive cohort members. Each donor provided a peripheral blood sample, and peripheral blood mononuclear cells were used for TCR beta sequencing. The Qiagen DNeasy Blood Extraction Kit was used to extract genomic DNA from the blood cell samples. To prepare the library, the immunoSEQ multiplex PCR assay was applied. For the multiplex PCR, a mixture combining 60 forward primers for TCR Vbeta segments and 13 reverse primers for TCR Jbeta segments was used. A multiplex PCR assay on genomic DNA amplified the CDR3 region of rearranged TCR beta genes. Amplified TCR beta libraries were sequenced as 87-base-pair reads on the Illumina HiSeq System. Under the source paper's analysis protocol: A later analysis counted some 80 million unique TCR beta chains across the 650 to 700 repertoires, and around 12 million of these chains were shared by at least two donors. Raw reads were error-corrected and collapsed into unique sequences by a nearest-neighbor algorithm in which closely related sequences were merged to remove PCR and sequencing errors. To assign V, D and J gene segments, CDR3 sequences were aligned to IMGT reference sequences. For a sequence to be retained, at least a six-nucleotide match to both a V gene segment and a J gene segment was required. Rearrangements were classified as productive when the CDR3 lacked stop codons and remained in frame with V and J, and all other rearrangements were classified as non-productive. CDR3 was defined by IMGT convention, running from the second conserved V-encoded cysteine to the conserved J-encoded phenylalanine. In an earlier analysis of around 570 of the donors, sequences lacking an unambiguous match to a single V gene segment were excluded. In an earlier analysis of approximately 560 of the donors, a V segment was called functional when productive rearrangements were above 56.7%, and segregating when the standard deviation between donors exceeded 5%. A statistical classification framework was developed to diagnose cytomegalovirus status using the catalog of TCR beta chain sequences. In a later analysis, V and J genes were assigned by comparing TCR nucleotide sequences against IMGT/GENE-DB human TR gene sequences. A later analysis assigned CDR3 sequences and most-parsimonious VDJ recombination scenarios with the TCRdist pipeline. In a later analysis, each TCR beta chain was defined by its CDR3 amino acid sequence together with its V-gene family, and reads without a unique V-gene family were excluded. To address suspected cross-contamination and a sequencing artifact, a later analysis removed roughly 640 highly shared, low-generation-probability nucleotide sequences. A later analysis calculated a clonal expansion index for each public chain from normalized within-repertoire ranks of inferred template counts. A later analysis computed generation probabilities with a VDJ recombination model fitted to out-of-frame rearrangements, and checked the results against IGoR. In a later analysis, hypergeometric tests were used to score TCR-TCR, TCR-HLA and TCR-CMV co-occurrence, with a repertoire-size bias correction applied to TCR pairs. A later analysis estimated false discovery rates by permuting HLA or CMV assignments 20 times. In a later analysis, co-occurring TCRs were grouped using DBSCAN, and TCRdist sequence similarity was added for clustering within HLA-allele-positive subsets. Repertoires with fewer than 30,000 or more than 120,000 public chains were left out of co-occurrence clustering, as were a few repertoires with anomalous nucleotide sharing. TCRdb re-hosts the immuneACCESS table, in-frame sequences only. Its copies lack some clones; in the studies checked, an unresolved V gene accounts for under half of them, and the cause for the rest is not known. D and trimming were read from the DNA, whereas the V and J calls and clone size are those reported in that table. In all, the sample holds 55,000 to 75,000 clones, and roughly 75% of those were seen once. The ten top clones hold approximately 7.8% of the sample.

The sequence derives from a woman aged 25-40 years in good health and CMV-seropositive. Recombination connected TRBV5-1 to TRBJ1-1; matching of 6 bases hints at TRBD1 as the D gene. The sequenced material came from PBMCs. The DNA sequence is given as TGCGCCAGCAGCTTGACAGGGCTTACTGAAGCTTTCTTT. Its protein is CASSLTGLTEAFF.